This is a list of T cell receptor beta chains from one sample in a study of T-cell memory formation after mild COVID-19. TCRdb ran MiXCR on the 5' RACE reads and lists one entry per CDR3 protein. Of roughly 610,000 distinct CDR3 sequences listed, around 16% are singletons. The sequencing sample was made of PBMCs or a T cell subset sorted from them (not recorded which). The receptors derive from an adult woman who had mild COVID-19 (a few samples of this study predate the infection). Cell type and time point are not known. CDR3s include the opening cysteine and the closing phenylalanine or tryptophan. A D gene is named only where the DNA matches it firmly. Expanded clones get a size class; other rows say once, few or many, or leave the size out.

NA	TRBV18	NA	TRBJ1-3	TGTGCCAGCTCACCAACGGGCTCTGGAAACACCATATATTTT	CASSPTGSGNTIYF
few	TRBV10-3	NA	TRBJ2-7	TGTGCCATCAGTGAGACACTGGGATCGCAATACGAGCAGTACTTC	CAISETLGSQYEQYF
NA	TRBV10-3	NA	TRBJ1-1	TGTGCCATCAGGGCCGCGGGGAGGAACACTGAAGCTTTCTTT	CAIRAAGRNTEAFF
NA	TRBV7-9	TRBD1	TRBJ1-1	TGTGCCAGCAGCACTCGACAGGGCAACACTGAAGCTTTCTTT	CASSTRQGNTEAFF
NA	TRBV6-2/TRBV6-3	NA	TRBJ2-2	TGTGCCAGCAGTTACCAGGCGGGTTTCACCGGGGAGCTGTTTTTT	CASSYQAGFTGELFF
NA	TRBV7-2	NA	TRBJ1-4	TGTGCCAGCAGCGACCAACCCAATGAAAAACTGTTTTTT	CASSDQPNEKLFF
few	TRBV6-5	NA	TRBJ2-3	TGTGCCAGCAGTTACTCCCAGGTTAGCACAGATACGCAGTATTTT	CASSYSQVSTDTQYF
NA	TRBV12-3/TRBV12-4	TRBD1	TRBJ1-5	TGTGCCAGCTACAGGGGACTTGAGCCCCAGCATTTT	CASYRGLEPQHF
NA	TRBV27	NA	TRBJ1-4	TGTGCCAGCAGTGGGGCAGGGTGGAATGAAAAACTGTTTTTT	CASSGAGWNEKLFF
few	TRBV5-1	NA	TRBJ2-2	TGCGCCAGCAGCTTTGCCGAAGCCGCGAACACCGGGGAGCTGTTTTTT	CASSFAEAANTGELFF
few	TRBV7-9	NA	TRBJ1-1	TGTGCCAGCAGCCAGGGGCACACTGAAGCTTTCTTT	CASSQGHTEAFF
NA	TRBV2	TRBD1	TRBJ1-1	TGTGCCAGCAACCTTTTTGACAGGGCGAAGAACACTGAAGCTTTCTTT	CASNLFDRAKNTEAFF
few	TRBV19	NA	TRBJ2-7	TGTGCCAGTAGTCCAAGACAAAGTGGGTCCTGGGAGCAGTACTTC	CASSPRQSGSWEQYF
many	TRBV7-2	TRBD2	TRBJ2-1	TGTGCCAGCAGCTCTAGCGGGGTCTCCTACAATGAGCAGTTCTTC	CASSSSGVSYNEQFF
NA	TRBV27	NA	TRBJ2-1	TGTGCCAGCAGTTTAGGGGCTACTCGACGGCGTGAGCAGTTCTTC	CASSLGATRRREQFF
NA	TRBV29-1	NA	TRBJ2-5	TGCAGCGTTGAACCCCACAGGAGAGAGACCCAGTACTTC	CSVEPHRRETQYF
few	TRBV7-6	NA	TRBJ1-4	TGTGCCAGCAGCTTAGAGGGGAGACTGTTTTTT	CASSLEGRLFF
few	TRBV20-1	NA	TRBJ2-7	TGCAGTGCGCCCAGCGGGTACTCCTACGAGCAGTACTTC	CSAPSGYSYEQYF
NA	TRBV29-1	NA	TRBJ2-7	TGCAGCGTTGTTTTGGGGATTGGGTCCTACGAGCAGTACTTC	CSVVLGIGSYEQYF
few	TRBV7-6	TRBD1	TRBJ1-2	TGTGCCAGCAGTCCTGGCGGGACAGGGAAGGTTGAGGCCTTC	CASSPGGTGKVEAF
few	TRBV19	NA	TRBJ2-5	TGTGCCAGTAGAGATAAGGAGACCCAGTACTTC	CASRDKETQYF
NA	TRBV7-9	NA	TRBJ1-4	TGTGCCAGCCAAGGGGATCTTCTGTTTTTT	CASQGDLLFF
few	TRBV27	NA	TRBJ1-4	TGTGCCAGCAGGCGTTCACGCGGGGCGGGGGAAAAACTGTTTTTT	CASRRSRGAGEKLFF
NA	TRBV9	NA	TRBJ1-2	TGTGCCAGCAGCGGGCAGGGAACGGACTATGGCTACACCTTC	CASSGQGTDYGYTF
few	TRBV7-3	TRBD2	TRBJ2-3	TGTGCCAGCAGCTTAAGAGGACTAGCCACAGATACGCAGTATTTT	CASSLRGLATDTQYF
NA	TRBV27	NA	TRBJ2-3	TGTGCCAGCAGTTTATGGGAAGATACGCAGTATTTT	CASSLWEDTQYF